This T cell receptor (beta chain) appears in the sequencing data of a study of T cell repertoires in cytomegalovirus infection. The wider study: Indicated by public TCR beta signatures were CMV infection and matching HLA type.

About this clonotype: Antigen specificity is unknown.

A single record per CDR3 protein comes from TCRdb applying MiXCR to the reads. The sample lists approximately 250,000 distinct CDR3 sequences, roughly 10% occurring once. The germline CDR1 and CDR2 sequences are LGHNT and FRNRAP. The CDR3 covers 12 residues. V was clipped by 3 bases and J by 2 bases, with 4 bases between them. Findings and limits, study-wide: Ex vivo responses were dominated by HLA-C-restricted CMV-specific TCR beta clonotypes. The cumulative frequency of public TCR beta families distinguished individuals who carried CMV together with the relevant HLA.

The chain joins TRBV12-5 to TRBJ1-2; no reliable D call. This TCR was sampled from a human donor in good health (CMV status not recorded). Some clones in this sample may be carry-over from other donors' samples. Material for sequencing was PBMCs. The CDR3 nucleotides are TGTGCTAGTGGTTTTATCAACTATGGCTACACCTTC. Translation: CASGFINYGYTF.